This TCR beta chain was profiled in a study of STAT5B mutations in CD4+ large granular lymphocyte leukemia. Libraries were prepared by immunoSEQ multiplex PCR; TCRdb keeps only in-frame clonotypes and omits some of them. Among about 38,000 clones listed, roughly 85% were seen once. Germline CDR1 is MNHNS and CDR2 is SASEGT. There are 13 residues in the CDR3. The V gene lost 0 bases and the J gene lost 4 bases, with 4 bases spanning the gap. This sequence joins TRBV6-1 and TRBJ1-5; D call uncertain. The receptor was derived from a human donor in good health. What was sequenced was CD4+ T cells from blood buffy coats. This chain's CDR3 is CASSEARNQPQHF. Written as DNA, the CDR3 is TGTGCCAGCAGTGAAGCCAGGAATCAGCCCCAGCATTTT.